These 22 T cell receptor beta chains originate from one sample sequenced in a study of T-cell memory formation after mild COVID-19. TCRdb reprocessed the 5' RACE reads with MiXCR, giving one entry per CDR3 protein. The sample yields 150,000 to 200,000 distinct CDR3 sequences, about 18% seen once. Sequences were obtained from PBMCs or a T cell subset sorted from them (not recorded which). The receptors originated from a man aged 18 to 30 who had mild COVID-19 (a few samples of this study predate the infection). Cell type and time point are not known.

The CDR3 region is CASSYQTSRDEQFF. DNA for the CDR3: TGTGCCAGCAGTTACCAGACATCTAGAGATGAGCAGTTCTTC. V and J are TRBV6-2 or TRBV6-3 and TRBJ2-1; no clear D gene. Deletions cut 2 bases from V and 8 bases from J, with 13 bases between. The CDR3 loop spans 14 amino acids. Germline V gene sequence: CDR1 MNHEY, CDR2 SVGEGT.

This clonotype was picked up many times. The V gene is TRBV28, the J gene TRBJ2-5; D unresolved. V was cut by 6 bases and J by 1 base, with 9 bases left in between. CDR3 length equals 13 residues. The germline V gene encodes CDR1 MDHEN and CDR2 SYDVKM. The CDR3 DNA follows: TGTGCCAGCAGACTGCGGTCCCAAGAGACCCAGTACTTC. Amino acids: CASRLRSQETQYF.

This chain joins TRBV20-1 and TRBJ1-4, with 9 bases aligning to TRBD1. This CDR3 contains 16 residues. Germline CDR1 is DFQATT and CDR2 is SNEGSKA (reference sequence). The V gene end was trimmed by 6 bases and the J gene end by 8 bases; junction bases not matched to a gene: 16. CDR3 nucleotides: TGCAGTGCAATGGACAGGGGCCTTACCGGGGGAGAAAAACTGTTTTTT. It specifies CSAMDRGLTGGEKLFF.

This clonotype was counted ten times or more. The J gene is TRBJ1-1, the V gene TRBV7-3; no clear D. CDR3 length: 15 amino acids. V was shortened by 5 bases and J by 10 bases, with 23 bases between the two germline ends. Per the germline V gene, CDR1 is SGHTA and CDR2 is FQGTGA. The chain's CDR3 is CASSPDGKVGRRAFF. CDR3 DNA: TGTGCCAGCAGCCCAGACGGGAAAGTGGGGAGGCGAGCTTTCTTT.

The J gene is TRBJ1-5, the V gene TRBV5-1; tentative D call: TRBD1 (5 bases). From germline, CDR1 is SGHRS and CDR2 YFSETQ. CDR3 length equals 15 residues. V was shortened by 0 bases and J by 4 bases, with 11 bases between the two germline ends. CDR3 amino acids: CASSLDGTPNQPQHF. CDR3 in DNA: TGCGCCAGCAGCTTGGACGGGACCCCGAATCAGCCCCAGCATTTT.

The gene calls are TRBV5-1 and TRBJ2-1; 8 bases line up with TRBD1. Per germline, CDR1 SGHRS and CDR2 YFSETQ. This CDR3 contains 17 residues. V lost 0 bases to trimming and J lost 6 bases; unmatched junction nucleotides: 11. The DNA of the CDR3 is TGCGCCAGCAGCTTGGCTGTAACAGGGGGTCTGGGCAATGAGCAGTTCTTC. Translating gives CASSLAVTGGLGNEQFF.

This clonotype came up a few times. V is TRBV4-3 and J is TRBJ1-2; no definite D call. The germline CDR1 and CDR2 sequences are LGHNA and YSLEER. V lost 0 bases and J 8 bases, leaving 13 bases between the germline ends. CDR3 size: 14 residues. CDR3 residues: CASSQDRPPGGYTF. DNA for the CDR3: TGCGCCAGCAGCCAAGATCGACCCCCGGGGGGCTACACCTTC.

V is TRBV29-1 and J is TRBJ2-7; 9 bases fit TRBD1. The germline V gene encodes CDR1 SQVTM and CDR2 ANQGSEA. This CDR3 comprises 12 residues. The junction had 6 bases not matched to a gene; V was cut back by 6 bases and J by 6 bases. CDR3 sequence: CSVVRDRAEQYF. The CDR3, as DNA: TGCAGCGTAGTCCGGGACAGGGCCGAGCAGTACTTC.

This clonotype was observed a handful of times. The chain uses TRBV6-5 and TRBJ1-1; D may be TRBD1 (6 bases). Per the germline V gene, CDR1 is MNHEY and CDR2 is SVGAGI. The CDR3 runs to 15 residues. V shed 8 bases and J shed 4 bases, with 20 bases lying between them. The CDR3 region is CASRTIQGRVTEAFF. In nucleotides, the CDR3 is TGTGCCAGCCGAACGATACAGGGCCGCGTCACTGAAGCTTTCTTT.

The chain employs TRBV7-8 and TRBJ1-1; no clear D gene. Germline CDR1 and CDR2: SGHVS and FQNEAQ. With 1 base removed from V and 0 bases from J, the gap between germline ends came to 9 bases. The CDR3 length is 15 residues. This CDR3 is CASSLDLRMNTEAFF. CDR3 nucleotides: TGTGCCAGCAGCTTAGACTTACGGATGAACACTGAAGCTTTCTTT.

The chain is built from TRBV20-1 and TRBJ2-7; D call uncertain. Germline V CDR1 and CDR2: DFQATT, SNEGSKA (reference sequence). The germline V and J ends were trimmed by 1 base and 4 bases, with 8 bases remaining between them. The CDR3 length is 12 residues. CDR3 sequence (DNA): TGCAGTGCTAGAGGCATATCTTACGAGCAGTACTTC. Its protein product is CSARGISYEQYF.

This chain uses TRBV2 with TRBJ2-2; no firm D call. V lost 9 bases to trimming and J lost 7 bases, with 15 bases between them. The CDR3 has 13 amino acids. From germline, CDR1 is SNHLY and CDR2 FYNNEI. The CDR3 region is CASHRLWGGELFF. The DNA for the CDR3 is TGTGCCAGTCATCGCCTGTGGGGCGGGGAGCTGTTTTTT.

This clonotype was counted at least ten times. The rearrangement joins TRBV7-2 to TRBJ2-2, with TRBD1 matching over 7 bases. V trimming: 3 bases; J trimming: 4 bases; junction bases outside the gene matches: 5. CDR1 and CDR2 (germline): SGHTA, FQGNSA. The CDR3 length is 15 residues. CDR3 bases: TGTGCCAGCAGCTTCCGGACAGGCGTCACCGGGGAGCTGTTTTTT. Translation gives CASSFRTGVTGELFF.

This clonotype was recorded a few times. The J gene is TRBJ2-3, the V gene TRBV27; 12 positions match TRBD1. Per germline, CDR1 MNHEY and CDR2 SMNVEV (reference sequence). The CDR3 totals 16 residues. J lost 4 bases, V lost 3 bases, and 5 bases had no gene match. The CDR3 DNA reads as TGTGCCAGCAGTTTCCCCGGGACAGGGGGCGCAGATACGCAGTATTTT. Its translation is CASSFPGTGGADTQYF.

The chain combines TRBV5-1 with TRBJ1-1, with 7 nucleotides matching TRBD1. The CDR3 is made up of 16 amino acids. Germline V CDR1 and CDR2: SGHRS, YFSETQ. Trimming at V came to 0 bases and at J to 2 bases, leaving 7 bases not matched to a gene. This chain's CDR3 is CASSLGTYRGNTEAFF. The CDR3 region has the DNA TGCGCCAGCAGCTTGGGAACGTACAGGGGAAACACTGAAGCTTTCTTT. The whole variable domain, filled in from reference TRBV5-1 and TRBJ1-1, reads KAGVTQTPRYLIKTRGQQVTLSCSPISGHRSVSWYQQTPGQGLQFLFEYFSETQRNKGNFPGRFSGRQFSNSRSEMNVSTLELGDSALYLCASSLGTYRGNTEAFFGQGTRLTVV.

CDR3 bases: TGTGCCAGCAGCCAAGGAAGGGGGATGGAGACCCAGTACTTC. Residues: CASSQGRGMETQYF. V gene TRBV4-2 combines with J gene TRBJ2-5; a possible D gene is TRBD1 (6 bases). With 1 base removed from V and 5 bases from J, the gap between germline ends came to 11 bases. CDR3 length: 14 amino acids. Germline CDR1 and CDR2: LGHNA and YNFKEQ.

The chain carries TRBV6-5 and TRBJ2-5; D remains unclear. The CDR3 loop spans 14 amino acids. Trimming took off 4 bases at V and 0 bases at J, with 9 bases between the two ends. Germline-derived CDR1 and CDR2 are MNHEY and SVGAGI. In nucleotides, the CDR3 is TGTGCCAGCAGTTCTCGGTCCTACCAAGAGACCCAGTACTTC. Translation: CASSSRSYQETQYF.

This clonotype was detected only a few times. The rearrangement uses TRBV7-2 and TRBJ2-3; maybe TRBD2 (6 bases). Germline CDR1 and CDR2: SGHTA and FQGNSA. The CDR3 length is 16 residues. V was clipped by 2 bases and J by 0 bases, with 12 bases between them. The CDR3 loop is CASSLFAGPSTDTQYF. The CDR3 bases are TGTGCCAGCAGCTTATTTGCGGGGCCTAGCACAGATACGCAGTATTTT. Together with reference TRBV7-2 and TRBJ2-3, the CDR3 gives the full variable domain: GAGVSQSPSNKVTEKGKDVELRCDPISGHTALYWYRQSLGQGLEFLIYFQGNSAPDKSGLPSDRFSAERTGGSVSTLTIQRTQQEDSAVYLCASSLFAGPSTDTQYFGPGTRLTVL.

The V gene is TRBV7-9, the J gene TRBJ2-6; D gene unclear. Germline CDR1 and CDR2: SEHNR and FQNEAQ (reference sequence). This CDR3 is 17 amino acids long. The V end was cut by 1 base, the J end by 0 bases, with 10 bases between. The CDR3 bases are TGTGCCAGCAGCTTAGTCAAGACGGGCTCTGGGGCCAACGTCCTGACTTTC. Translating it yields CASSLVKTGSGANVLTF.

The rearrangement joins TRBV7-2 to TRBJ2-3, with TRBD2 identical over 11 bases. Germline lookup yields CDR1 SGHTA and CDR2 FQGNSA. Losses at the gene ends were 5 bases for V and 1 base for J; bases not matched to a gene: 5. The CDR3 loop spans 16 amino acids. The CDR3 loop reads CASSGLAGGRTDTQYF. The CDR3 bases are TGTGCCAGCAGCGGGCTAGCGGGGGGACGCACAGATACGCAGTATTTT.

The CDR3 DNA sequence: TGCAGTGCTAGAGATCAGGAGTGGACAACCGCGGAAAAACTGTTTTTT. Translating it yields CSARDQEWTTAEKLFF. V and J are TRBV20-1 and TRBJ1-4; tentatively, D is TRBD1 (5 bases). This CDR3 has 16 residues. In germline, CDR1 is DFQATT, CDR2 SNEGSKA (reference sequence). Between the trimmed V and J ends, which lost 0 bases and 8 bases, there was a span of 19 bases.

The rearrangement links TRBV11-2 to TRBJ1-1, with a tentative D call TRBD1 (6 bases). CDR1 and CDR2 from the germline V gene are SGHAT and FQNNGV. The V end lost 2 bases, the J end lost 4 bases, and 11 bases lay between the germline ends. There are 14 residues in the CDR3. In DNA, the CDR3 is TGTGCCAGCAGCTTAAGGGGGGGAGGCACTGAAGCTTTCTTT. This sequence encodes CASSLRGGGTEAFF.